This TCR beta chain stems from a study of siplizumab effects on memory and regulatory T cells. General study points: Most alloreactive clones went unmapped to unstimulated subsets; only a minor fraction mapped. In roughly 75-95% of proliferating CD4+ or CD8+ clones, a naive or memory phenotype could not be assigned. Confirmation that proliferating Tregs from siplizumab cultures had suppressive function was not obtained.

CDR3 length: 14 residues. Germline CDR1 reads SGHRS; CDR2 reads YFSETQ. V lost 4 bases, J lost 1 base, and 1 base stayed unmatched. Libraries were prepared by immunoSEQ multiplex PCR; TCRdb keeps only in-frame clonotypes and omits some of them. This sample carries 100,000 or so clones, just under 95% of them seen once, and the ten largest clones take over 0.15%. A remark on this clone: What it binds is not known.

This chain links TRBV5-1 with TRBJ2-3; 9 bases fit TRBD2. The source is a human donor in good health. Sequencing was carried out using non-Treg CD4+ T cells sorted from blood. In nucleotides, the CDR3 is TGCGCCAGCAGCCGGACTAGCGGCACAGATACGCAGTATTTT. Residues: CASSRTSGTDTQYF.